This is a list of T cell receptor beta chains from one sample in a study of blood T cell repertoires in COVID-19. Measured with immunoSEQ multiplex PCR; TCRdb has only the in-frame clones, and not every one. The sample has roughly 130,000 clones; 80% to 85% are singletons. Material for sequencing was PBMCs or T cells enriched from blood (not recorded which). These receptors all come from a woman aged 25 to 39 who had recovered from COVID-19. Each CDR3 is given without its conserved first and last residue. Clone sizes are given selectively: once, few, many, or a class where the clone is expanded.

once	13	TRBV6-1	TRBJ1-1	ASSEQGTGTTEAF
-	11	TRBV28	TRBJ2-1	ASSYGGRNEQF
-	15	TRBV19	TRBJ1-1	ASSLGTGRRGNTEAF
-	14	TRBV14	TRBJ2-3	ASSQARGSSTDTQY
-	16	TRBV7-8	TRBJ2-7	ASSFLRLPGGQGYEQY
-	12	TRBV19	TRBJ1-2	ASSIGTGERGYT
few	14	TRBV7-8	TRBJ1-4	ASSPNRGATNEKLF
-	13	TRBV19	TRBJ2-2	ASSYDTSNTGELF
-	11	TRBV27	TRBJ1-1	ASSRTVTTEAF
-	13	TRBV3-1/TRBV3-2	TRBJ2-3	ASSQSLISTDTQY
once	13	TRBV19	TRBJ2-3	ASKPSSGTTDTQY
-	13	TRBV28	TRBJ2-3	ASSFQTASTDTQY
-	11	TRBV28	TRBJ2-5	ASLSRGRKTQY
-	13	TRBV3-1/TRBV3-2	TRBJ1-1	ASSQGPSLSRQAF
-	12	TRBV5-4	TRBJ1-1	ASSPQGGPQEAF
-	13	TRBV10-3	TRBJ2-3	AISDQREAGDTQY
-	13	TRBV18	TRBJ1-6	ASSPSQGRNSPLH
-	12	TRBV2	TRBJ1-4	ASSEVRYNEKLF
-	13	TRBV4-3	TRBJ1-1	ASSQDGVSGTEAF
once	13	TRBV3-1/TRBV3-2	TRBJ2-2	ASSQDPVVTGGLF
-	13	TRBV2	TRBJ2-3	ASSEYGLEADTQY
-	15	TRBV7-3	TRBJ2-3	ASSLGLAGAITDTQY
once	11	TRBV5-1	TRBJ1-1	ASSSNRNTEAF
-	14	TRBV11-2	TRBJ2-3	ASSKTGTSGGYTQY
-	12	TRBV6-4	TRBJ2-1	ASSFLGQGNEQF
-	12	TRBV7-2	TRBJ1-3	ASRRDSSGNTIY
-	13	TRBV5-1	TRBJ2-2	ASGLAGVGRGELL
-	14	TRBV4-2	TRBJ2-7	ASSPKTGTTNYEQY
-	12	TRBV2	TRBJ2-2	ASSVTQGPGELF
-	13	TRBV10-3	TRBJ1-5	AANSGTLSNQPQH
-	12	TRBV25-1	TRBJ1-4	ASTQAAGREKLF
-	12	TRBV10-3	TRBJ1-4	AIRGGGTNEKLF
-	13	TRBV6-5	TRBJ2-1	ASLGRESFENEQF
-	15	TRBV7-3	TRBJ2-3	ASSPSDRREGPHTQY
-	12	TRBV5-1	TRBJ2-5	ASSLAEPQETQY
-	13	TRBV7-9	TRBJ2-3	ASSHRDRVLDTQY
-	12	TRBV5-6	TRBJ1-2	ASSFPRAHYGYT
-	14	TRBV7-2	TRBJ2-5	ASSLVGTGTPETQY
-	10	TRBV28	TRBJ1-1	ASRRMNTEAF
few	13	TRBV19	TRBJ1-5	ASSIVDRDYQPQH
-	11	TRBV30	TRBJ2-5	ACSGRGRETQY
-	11	TRBV7-8	TRBJ1-2	ASSLRPTQGYT
-	12	TRBV2	TRBJ1-1	ASRPGQEGLEAF
-	9	TRBV12-3/TRBV12-4	TRBJ2-7	ASSFRDEQY
many	11	TRBV11-1	TRBJ1-1	ASSLTGNTEAF
-	14	TRBV7-9	TRBJ2-7	ASSLEGGRGAYEQY
once	13	TRBV3-1/TRBV3-2	TRBJ2-7	ASSPRLAGVYEQY
-	16	TRBV27	TRBJ1-6	ASRYRGLVSSYNSPLH
-	13	TRBV5-4	TRBJ1-1	ASSLGGGGSTEAF
-	12	TRBV4-3	TRBJ2-1	ASSPGTFYNEQF
-	14	TRBV10-3	TRBJ2-7	AISGGEVGVSYEQY
-	12	TRBV20-1	TRBJ2-7	SASRTGGSYEQY
-	14	TRBV28	TRBJ2-7	ASSLSRGTSGIQQY
-	14	TRBV5-4	TRBJ2-2	ASSLPAGLNTGELF
-	11	TRBV7-2	TRBJ1-1	ASSLGQNTEAF
-	16	TRBV23-1	TRBJ1-6	ASSPLARGSSYNSPLH